This TCR beta chain was captured by sequencing in a study of CD8 T cells in Susac syndrome. Turning to the study itself: Patients with Susac syndrome were therapy-naive, on corticosteroids, or on intravenous immunoglobulin alone at the time that blood was drawn.

Sequencing of TCR beta was performed on blood CD8+ T cells and on blood CD4+ T cells. RNA was extracted with the RNeasy kit, and a quantity of roughly 0.5 to 1 ug was reverse transcribed using random hexamers. Across 54 Vbeta and 13 Jbeta, TCR beta CDR3 was amplified with immunoSEQ multiplex PCR. TCRdb processed the immunoSEQ multiplex PCR reads anew with MiXCR; each CDR3 protein has one entry. The repertoire includes 180,000 or so distinct CDR3 sequences, about 93% of them detected once, and 0.085% to 0.1% sits in the top ten. V was clipped by 10 bases and J by 3 bases; unmatched bases: 2. Germline V lookup: CDR1 LNHDA, CDR2 SQIVND (reference sequence). The CDR3 totals 12 residues.

The sequence derives from a human donor with Susac syndrome. Source material: CD4+ T cells from PBMCs. V and J are TRBV19 and TRBJ1-1; 10 nucleotides align to TRBD1. The CDR3 nucleotides read TGTGCCACCGGGACAGGGGACACTGAAGCTTTCTTT. Its protein product is CATGTGDTEAFF.